This TCR beta chain stems from a study of blood T cell repertoires in COVID-19. Study details: Sources were T cells, B-cell-depleted T cells, or PBMCs; the material itself was cDNA or gDNA.

CDR3 length equals 11 residues. The ends were cut back, 2 bases at V and 8 bases at J, with 6 bases in the middle. The assay was immunoSEQ multiplex PCR, and TCRdb's table has in-frame clones only and misses some. The table has tens of thousands of clones, around 87% seen once. V and J are TRBV12-3 or TRBV12-4 and TRBJ1-2, with no clear D. The sequenced sample was peripheral blood. This receptor was identified in a human donor in a cohort sampled during active COVID-19. The chain's CDR3 is CASSLFPGYTF. DNA for the CDR3: TGTGCCAGCAGTTTATTCCCGGGCTACACCTTC.